Following are 6 T cell receptor beta chains from one sample sequenced in a study of brain metastases from non-small cell lung cancer. Assay used: immunoSEQ multiplex PCR; TCRdb lists only in-frame clones, some missing. The sample yields over a thousand clones, 70% to 85% seen once. Sequencing was carried out using tissue from a brain metastasis. These receptors came from a donor at least 40 years old with non-small cell lung cancer.

V usage is TRBV12-5 and J usage is TRBJ1-6, with no clear D. CDR1 is LGHNT and CDR2 is FRNRAP in the germline V gene. The CDR3 covers 13 residues. V lost 0 bases to trimming and J lost 7 bases, with 4 bases between them. CDR3 residues: CASGLVSNSPLHF. DNA for the CDR3: TGTGCTAGTGGTTTGGTTTCCAATTCACCCCTCCACTTT. Filled out from reference TRBV12-5 and TRBJ1-6, the complete variable domain reads DARVTQTPRHKVTEMGQEVTMRCQPILGHNTVFWYRQTMMQGLELLAYFRNRAPLDDSGMPKDRFSAEMPDATLATLKIQPSEPRDSAVYFCASGLVSNSPLHFGNGTRLTVT.

This chain joins TRBV6-4 and TRBJ2-3, with 9 bases identical to TRBD1. V lost 5 bases to trimming and J lost 4 bases; unmatched junction nucleotides: 7. The CDR3 covers 15 residues. Germline V gene sequence: CDR1 MRHNA, CDR2 SNTAGT. CDR3 loop: CASSPGTGWSDTQYF. The CDR3 nucleotides read TGTGCCAGCAGTCCCGGGACAGGGTGGTCAGATACGCAGTATTTT.

The rearrangement joins TRBV3-1 (or the pseudogene TRBV3-2) to TRBJ2-4; D is unresolved. CDR1 is LGHDT and CDR2 is YNNKEL in the germline V gene (reference sequence). The V and J ends lost 5 bases and 4 bases respectively, with 15 bases between them. The CDR3 sequence is 15 residues long. CDR3 in DNA: TGTGCCAGCAGCTCGTCACTGCAAAGAAAAAACATTCAGTACTTC. This encodes CASSSSLQRKNIQYF.

The CDR3 bases are TGCGCCAGCAGCCAAGGTGACAACTATGGCTACACCTTC. Protein product: CASSQGDNYGYTF. This chain connects TRBV4-1 to TRBJ1-2; no clear D gene. Looked up from germline, CDR1 is MGHRA and CDR2 is YSYEKL. The CDR3 has 13 amino acids. V shed 1 base and J shed 2 bases, with 5 bases lying between them.

The rearrangement joins TRBV11-3 to TRBJ2-4, with D possibly being TRBD2 (6 bases). Germline CDR1 reads SGHNT; CDR2 reads YENEEA. The CDR3 spans 16 residues. V lost 0 bases, J lost 0 bases, and 9 bases lay in between. The CDR3 DNA is TGTGCCAGCAGCTTAGATAGGGGACTAGCCAAAAACATTCAGTACTTC. As protein: CASSLDRGLAKNIQYF.

Only one count was recorded for this clone. The chain uses TRBV27 and TRBJ2-1; D gene unclear. Per the germline V gene, CDR1 is MNHEY and CDR2 is SMNVEV (reference sequence). The CDR3 is 11 amino acids. V lost 5 bases and J 8 bases, leaving 7 bases between the germline ends. The CDR3 spells CASSPKDEQFF. The CDR3 DNA reads TGTGCCAGCAGTCCTAAAGATGAGCAGTTCTTC.